This T cell receptor (beta chain) was obtained from a study of a mutant IDH1 vaccine in newly diagnosed glioma (dated by TCRdb to the early 2020s). Describing the broader study: Patients were given eight vaccinations, in weeks 1, 3, 5, 7, 11, 15, 19 and 23, which matched visits V03 through V10. Vaccination was initiated 4-6 weeks after radiotherapy alone, or concurrently with temozolomide cycles in the chemotherapy-containing groups. Of the roughly 34 treated patients, about 62% were male and about 38% were female, and the mean age was approximately 41 years. Before enrollment, most patients had been given radiochemotherapy with temozolomide as standard therapy, while the rest had received either radiotherapy alone or temozolomide alone. Peripheral blood was drawn at six visits: V03 (baseline), V05, V07, V10, V12 and V13. For exploratory analyses, longitudinal TCRB deep sequencing was carried out in roughly 23 treated patients wherever samples were available.

Library method: the immunoSEQ multiplex PCR assay. Rearranged TCR beta chain sequences were amplified with the hsTCRB Kit following the manufacturer's protocol. TCRB libraries were sequenced on an Illumina MiSeq. Per the authors' processing: Demultiplexing, trimming and gene mapping were performed with the kit vendor's proprietary platform. Held by TCRdb, this immuneACCESS table contains in-frame sequences only and omits some clones. Under half of the omission traces to an unresolved V gene where checked; the cause of the rest is unknown. V, J and clone size reflect that table, while D and trimming were determined from the DNA. The sample table contains more than 55,000 clones; only one count was recorded for approximately 80% of them. The ten largest account for 3% to 4% of the sample. Remarks on this clone: Its antigen is still unknown. Within one base of it there is no much larger clone, and no base qualities were kept.

What the authors observed across the whole study: According to the authors, sample limitations meant that analyses of patient blood samples could not be reproduced. No apparent relationship was observed between pseudoprogression and alterations in the top peripheral T cell clonotypes detected by TCRB sequencing. Availability determined which PBMC samples were chosen for TCRB deep sequencing. Vaccine-induced immune responses across multiple MHC alleles were detected in around 92% of patients.

The CDR3 spans 15 residues, from the cysteine through the phenylalanine. Only CDR3 DNA is held: 45 bases, read in frame from base 1. V is shortened by 6 bases, J by 2 bases, and the region joining them spans 14 bases. Via the germline V gene, CDR1 is MDHEN and CDR2 SYDVKM. The sample's time point label is to be understood as: week 11, during vaccination. A 20-mer mutant IDH1 peptide at 300 micrograms in Montanide made up each vaccine dose, which was injected subcutaneously together with topical imiquimod. Donors had newly diagnosed WHO grade 3 or 4 IDH1-mutant astrocytomas with loss of nuclear ATRX. The samples were drawn from NOA16, a multicentre, single-arm, open-label phase I trial in Germany that tested a mutant IDH1 peptide vaccine in humans for the first time. The DNeasy Blood and Tissue Kit was used to extract genomic DNA from EDTA blood for TCRB sequencing.

The sequences come from PBMCs, collected from a glioma patient whose treatment included an IDH1 peptide vaccine. The receptor comes from a man aged 30 to 45 with glioma. The V and J segments used are TRBV28 and TRBJ2-1; tentative D gene TRBD2, with 5 bases matching. Here the CDR3 is given as CASSPHGVTYNEQFF. The nucleotide sequence reads as follows: TGTGCCAGCAGCCCCCACGGGGTAACCTACAATGAGCAGTTCTTC.